A selection of T cell receptor beta chains follows, all from one sample in a study of shared clonotypes between healthy human individuals. Sequencing was performed with immunoSEQ multiplex PCR; in TCRdb, only in-frame clones are kept and a portion is missing. There are under 80,000 clones in the sample; roughly three fifths occur only once, and over 50% lies in the top ten. Sequencing input: memory CD8+ T cells sorted from blood. The receptors originated from a man aged 25 to 40 in good health. The CDR3 runs from the conserved cysteine through the conserved F or W. The D gene is left open where the match is weak. A row's size may be missing; if present it is once, few, many or a size class.

clone_size,j_call,v_call,d_call,cdr3_aa,cdr3_nt
NA,TRBJ2-7,TRBV14,NA,CASSQDLSPGYSYEQYF,TGTGCCAGCAGCCAAGATTTATCCCCGGGATACTCCTACGAGCAGTACTTC
NA,TRBJ2-2,TRBV7-9,NA,CASSFGGGRELFF,TGTGCCAGCAGCTTTGGGGGAGGCCGGGAGCTGTTTTTT
NA,TRBJ1-1,TRBV10-2,NA,CASSESRGMNTEAFF,TGCGCCAGCAGTGAGTCGCGGGGGATGAACACTGAAGCTTTCTTT
few,TRBJ2-7,TRBV7-3,TRBD2,CASSAGPSGFYEQYF,TGTGCCAGCAGTGCAGGGCCTAGCGGATTCTACGAGCAGTACTTC
NA,TRBJ2-7,TRBV7-9,TRBD1,CASSLQGASYEQYF,TGTGCCAGCAGCTTACAGGGGGCTAGCTACGAGCAGTACTTC
NA,TRBJ2-1,TRBV7-7,TRBD2,CASSLMGGRDEQFF,TGTGCCAGCAGCTTAATGGGCGGGAGGGATGAGCAGTTCTTC
NA,TRBJ1-4,TRBV27,NA,CASSEGGLLNEKLFF,TGTGCCAGCAGTGAGGGGGGCCTCCTTAATGAAAAACTGTTTTTT
NA,TRBJ1-1,TRBV29-1,TRBD1,CSASDRGAEAFF,TGCAGCGCCTCCGACAGGGGAGCTGAAGCTTTCTTT
many,TRBJ2-2,TRBV15,NA,CATEPGTNTGELFF,TGTGCCACCGAACCGGGAACAAACACCGGGGAGCTGTTTTTT
NA,TRBJ2-3,TRBV6-4,NA,CATSGSSTDTQYF,TGTGCCACCAGCGGGTCTAGCACAGATACGCAGTATTTT
NA,TRBJ1-2,TRBV2,NA,CASTVPETHGYTF,TGTGCCAGCACTGTCCCCGAAACCCATGGCTACACCTTC
NA,TRBJ2-7,TRBV11-2,TRBD1,CASSSQGAWYEQYF,TGTGCCAGCAGCTCCCAGGGGGCATGGTACGAGCAGTACTTC
NA,TRBJ2-5,TRBV27,TRBD2,CASSSRLAGEETQYF,TGTGCCAGCAGTTCTAGACTAGCGGGAGAAGAGACCCAGTACTTC
few,TRBJ2-5,TRBV5-3,NA,CARSPTGTRQETQYF,TGTGCCAGAAGTCCCACCGGGACCCGACAAGAGACCCAGTACTTC
NA,TRBJ2-4,TRBV11-2,TRBD2,CASSTGLAGAKNIQYF,TGTGCCAGCAGCACGGGACTAGCGGGAGCGAAAAACATTCAGTACTTC
few,TRBJ2-1,TRBV5-6,TRBD2,CASSLAAGGHEQFF,TGTGCCAGCAGCTTGGCTGCGGGAGGACATGAGCAGTTCTTC
once,TRBJ2-7,TRBV28,NA,CASSFTTYEQYF,TGTGCCAGCAGTTTCACCACCTACGAGCAGTACTTC
few,TRBJ2-3,TRBV13,TRBD2,CASGLTSGADTQYF,TGTGCCAGCGGGCTGACTAGCGGGGCGGATACGCAGTATTTT
NA,TRBJ2-7,TRBV19,NA,CASSMNTLSYEQYF,TGTGCCAGTAGTATGAATACGTTGAGCTACGAGCAGTACTTC
NA,TRBJ1-1,TRBV7-9,NA,CASSLTAGRGSGNTEAFF,TGTGCCAGCAGCTTAACGGCGGGAAGGGGGTCGGGGAACACTGAAGCTTTCTTT
NA,TRBJ2-2,TRBV10-2,NA,CASNYGGDTGELFF,TGCGCCAGCAATTACGGCGGAGACACCGGGGAGCTGTTTTTT
NA,TRBJ2-3,TRBV27,NA,CASSFIHGSSTDTQYF,TGTGCCAGCAGTTTCATTCACGGGAGTTCCACAGATACGCAGTATTTT
many,TRBJ1-3,TRBV28,TRBD1,CASSVTGGLGNTIYF,TGTGCCAGCAGCGTAACAGGGGGCCTCGGAAACACCATATATTTT
NA,TRBJ1-2,TRBV28,TRBD1,CASTPVQGSGGYTF,TGTGCCAGCACCCCCGTACAGGGGTCGGGCGGCTACACCTTC
few,TRBJ2-7,TRBV4-2,TRBD1,CASSQGTGGSYEQYF,TGTGCCAGCAGCCAAGGGACAGGGGGCTCCTACGAGCAGTACTTC
NA,TRBJ2-7,TRBV21-1,NA,CASSPSFRRRTYEQYF,TGTGCCAGCAGCCCCAGTTTCAGACGTAGGACCTACGAGCAGTACTTC
once,TRBJ2-3,TRBV27,TRBD1,CASSHKGGRGPTDTQYF,TGTGCCAGCAGTCACAAAGGGGGCCGAGGCCCCACAGATACGCAGTATTTT
NA,TRBJ2-1,TRBV11-2,TRBD2,CASSLDSGTSAHNEQFF,TGTGCCAGCAGCTTAGATTCCGGGACTAGCGCTCACAATGAGCAGTTCTTC
many,TRBJ2-1,TRBV25-1,TRBD2,CASSEREPPGEQFF,TGTGCCAGCAGTGAGCGGGAGCCTCCAGGTGAGCAGTTCTTC
once,TRBJ2-1,TRBV5-1,NA,CASSLGAPSHNEQFF,TGCGCCAGCAGCTTGGGGGCACCCAGTCACAATGAGCAGTTCTTC
NA,TRBJ2-7,TRBV6-5,NA,CASSARDGRSYEQYF,TGTGCCAGCAGTGCTCGGGACGGCCGCTCCTACGAGCAGTACTTC
few,TRBJ1-2,TRBV6-1,TRBD1,CASSPVGQVLGYTF,TGTGCCAGCAGCCCCGTTGGACAGGTACTTGGCTACACCTTC
many,TRBJ2-3,TRBV6-1,NA,CASSGLGDLLRTDTQYF,TGTGCCAGCAGTGGGTTGGGGGACCTACTTCGCACAGATACGCAGTATTTT
NA,TRBJ2-7,TRBV10-3,TRBD2,CAISESVGLAAHEQYF,TGTGCCATCAGTGAGTCGGTGGGGCTAGCGGCCCACGAGCAGTACTTC
once,TRBJ1-2,TRBV11-1,NA,CASSLDGRRGHYGYTF,TGTGCCAGCAGCTTGGACGGACGGAGGGGACACTATGGCTACACCTTC
NA,TRBJ2-3,TRBV29-1,NA,CSVEGGRGVDTQYF,TGCAGCGTTGAGGGAGGCAGAGGGGTTGATACGCAGTATTTT
many,TRBJ2-3,TRBV15,TRBD2,CATSAQLAGGADTQYF,TGTGCCACCAGCGCACAACTAGCGGGAGGCGCAGATACGCAGTATTTT
many,TRBJ2-7,TRBV6-6,TRBD2,CASSPGLESHEQYF,TGTGCCAGCAGCCCGGGACTAGAGAGCCACGAGCAGTACTTC
NA,TRBJ2-5,TRBV6-5,NA,CASSLTPDQETQYF,TGTGCCAGCAGTCTGACACCCGACCAAGAGACCCAGTACTTC
NA,TRBJ2-7,TRBV6-1,TRBD1,CASSEGTGGEQYF,TGTGCCAGCAGTGAAGGGACAGGGGGCGAGCAGTACTTC
NA,TRBJ2-3,TRBV5-4,TRBD2,CASSKRGTTDTQYF,TGTGCCAGCAGTAAGCGGGGAACCACAGATACGCAGTATTTT
NA,TRBJ2-2,TRBV25-1,NA,CASSEGPGVGTGELFF,TGTGCCAGCAGTGAAGGTCCGGGAGTCGGCACCGGGGAGCTGTTTTTT
many,TRBJ2-7,TRBV28,NA,CASSSLSYEQYF,TGTGCCAGCAGTTCTTTATCCTACGAGCAGTACTTC
few,TRBJ2-4,TRBV30,NA,CAWSESGPHSVLRRRIQYF,NA
NA,TRBJ2-7,TRBV28,NA,CASRALNYEQYF,TGTGCCAGCAGAGCCCTTAACTACGAGCAGTACTTC
NA,TRBJ2-1,TRBV4-3,NA,CASSRSTAGTLDNEQFF,TGCGCCAGCAGCCGAAGTACAGCCGGGACATTGGACAATGAGCAGTTCTTC
NA,TRBJ2-7,TRBV5-1,NA,CASSLAREDKYF,TGCGCCAGCAGCTTGGCCAGGGAAGACAAGTACTTC
NA,TRBJ2-7,TRBV5-8,TRBD1,CASSFWGGTGSYEQYF,TGTGCCAGCAGCTTTTGGGGCGGGACAGGGTCCTACGAGCAGTACTTC